Listed below are T cell receptor beta chains from one sample, sequenced in a study of blood T cell repertoires in COVID-19. Data came from immunoSEQ multiplex PCR; TCRdb stores just in-frame clones and leaves some out. Among 65,000 or so clones, around four fifths were seen once, and the ten largest hold roughly 3.2%. The sequenced sample consisted of peripheral blood. These receptors originate from a man aged 55 to 70 with acute or convalescent COVID-19. Both conserved end residues are part of each CDR3. The D gene is left open where the match is weak. Clone size is given for some rows only: seen once, a few or many times, or a class if the clone is expanded.

CDR3aa	CDR3nt	d_gene	abundance	v_gene	j_gene
CASTISGGLTGELFF	TGTGCCAGCACGATTAGCGGGGGCTTAACAGGGGAGCTGTTTTTT	TRBD2	-	TRBV7-2	TRBJ2-2
CASSPDRNQPQHF	TGTGCCAGCAGTCCGGACAGAAATCAGCCCCAGCATTTT	-	-	TRBV7-2	TRBJ1-5
CASSRSLGGQETQYF	TGTGCCAGCAGCCGCTCCTTGGGAGGGCAAGAGACCCAGTACTTC	TRBD2	-	TRBV27	TRBJ2-5
CASSSGQGYAGELFF	TGCGCCAGCAGCTCCGGACAGGGGTACGCCGGGGAGCTGTTTTTT	TRBD1	-	TRBV5-1	TRBJ2-2
CATSRERGGSETQYF	TGTGCCACCAGCAGAGAGCGGGGGGGCTCTGAGACCCAGTACTTC	TRBD2	-	TRBV15	TRBJ2-5
CASSPQGYSNQPQHF	TGTGCCAGCTCACCGCAGGGGTATAGCAATCAGCCCCAGCATTTT	-	-	TRBV18	TRBJ1-5
CASSLSLSGAYTEAFF	TGTGCCAGCAGCTTATCCCTATCGGGTGCCTACACTGAAGCTTTCTTT	-	-	TRBV7-9	TRBJ1-1
CASSSGQNYSPLHF	TGCGCCAGCAGCTCCGGACAGAACTATTCACCCCTCCACTTT	-	-	TRBV5-1	TRBJ1-6
CASSLKTSGGPLETQYF	TGTGCCAGCAGCTTAAAGACTAGCGGGGGGCCCCTAGAGACCCAGTACTTC	TRBD2	-	TRBV7-8	TRBJ2-5
CASSLAGDTEAFF	TGTGCCAGCAGCTTAGCAGGGGACACTGAAGCTTTCTTT	-	-	TRBV11-3	TRBJ1-1
CASSRGMDNQPQHF	TGTGCCAGCTCCCGCGGGATGGACAATCAGCCCCAGCATTTT	-	-	TRBV5-6	TRBJ1-5
CASSRGGSGELFF	TGTGCCAGCAGCCGGGGGGGTAGCGGGGAGCTGTTTTTT	TRBD2	-	TRBV7-2	TRBJ2-2
CASSRRQGSYNEQFF	TGTGCCAGCAGCCGTCGACAGGGATCCTACAATGAGCAGTTCTTC	TRBD1	-	TRBV11-2	TRBJ2-1
CASPTGTGVEDGQYF	TGCGCCAGCCCGACCGGGACAGGGGTGGAGGACGGGCAGTACTTC	TRBD1	-	TRBV23-1	TRBJ2-7
CASSEGVGVQPQHF	TGTGCCAGCAGTGAAGGGGTAGGGGTTCAGCCCCAGCATTTT	-	-	TRBV6-1	TRBJ1-5
CASSSVGQETQYF	TGTGCCAGCAGCAGCGTCGGACAAGAGACCCAGTACTTC	-	-	TRBV7-9	TRBJ2-5
CASSLGLAEAADTQYF	TGTGCCAGCAGTCTGGGGCTAGCGGAGGCGGCAGATACGCAGTATTTT	TRBD2	-	TRBV5-8	TRBJ2-3
CASSSDRGNTIYF	TGTGCCAGCAGCTCCGACAGGGGAAACACCATATATTTT	-	-	TRBV7-8	TRBJ1-3
CAGRGTGDYGYTF	TGTGCCGGAAGGGGGACAGGCGATTATGGCTACACCTTC	TRBD1	-	TRBV19	TRBJ1-2
CSVVGREEKLFF	TGCAGCGTTGTAGGGCGGGAAGAAAAACTGTTTTTT	-	-	TRBV29-1	TRBJ1-4
CASRSSMTIGELFF	TGCGCCAGCAGATCTAGCATGACAATCGGGGAGCTGTTTTTT	-	-	TRBV5-1	TRBJ2-2
CASSGGGDTEAFF	TGTGCCAGCAGCGGGGGAGGGGACACTGAAGCTTTCTTT	-	once	TRBV7-9	TRBJ1-1
CASSPTVPAFF	TGTGCCAGCAGCCCAACAGTTCCAGCTTTCTTT	-	once	TRBV7-3	TRBJ1-1
CASSPYRAQETQYF	TGTGCCAGCAGCCCCTACAGGGCTCAAGAGACCCAGTACTTC	-	-	TRBV5-6	TRBJ2-5
CASSLVGGPSFDTGELFF	TGTGCCAGCAGCTTAGTAGGGGGCCCTAGCTTTGACACCGGGGAGCTGTTTTTT	TRBD1	-	TRBV7-2	TRBJ2-2
CASSPEINEQFF	TGTGCCAGTAGTCCGGAGATTAATGAGCAGTTCTTC	-	-	TRBV19	TRBJ2-1
CASSLLQGLGEKLFF	TGTGCCAGCAGCTTGTTACAGGGGCTCGGAGAAAAACTGTTTTTT	TRBD1	-	TRBV11-2	TRBJ1-4
CSALVGHSGYTF	TGCAGCGCCTTGGTGGGGCATAGTGGCTACACCTTC	-	-	TRBV29-1	TRBJ1-2
CASSQHTTTEAFF	TGTGCCAGCAGCCAGCACACTACCACTGAAGCTTTCTTT	-	-	TRBV11-3	TRBJ1-1
CASSLGDYSGEQFF	TGTGCCAGCAGCTTAGGGGACTATTCAGGGGAGCAGTTCTTC	TRBD2	few	TRBV7-2	TRBJ2-1
CAISREGTYTEAFF	TGTGCCATCAGTCGGGAGGGGACCTACACTGAAGCTTTCTTT	-	-	TRBV10-3	TRBJ1-1
CASSPWGGYQPQHF	TGTGCCAGCTCACCATGGGGCGGATATCAGCCCCAGCATTTT	-	-	TRBV18	TRBJ1-5
CAWTRDRNQPQHF	TGTGCCTGGACCCGGGACAGGAATCAGCCCCAGCATTTT	TRBD1	-	TRBV30	TRBJ1-5
CAISEYRGEYGYTF	TGTGCCATCAGTGAGTACAGGGGAGAGTATGGCTACACCTTC	TRBD1	-	TRBV10-3	TRBJ1-2
CATSPYGTGTDTQYF	TGTGCCACCAGCCCTTATGGGACTGGCACAGATACGCAGTATTTT	-	-	TRBV15	TRBJ2-3
CASSLTNQPQHF	TGTGCCAGCAGTCTTACAAATCAGCCCCAGCATTTT	-	-	TRBV12-3/TRBV12-4	TRBJ1-5
CASSLSLLRNTEAFF	TGTGCCAGCAGTTTAAGCCTACTCCGGAACACTGAAGCTTTCTTT	-	-	TRBV28	TRBJ1-1
CASSYSANSPTDTQYF	TGTGCCAGCAGTTATAGCGCGAACTCGCCCACAGATACGCAGTATTTT	-	-	TRBV6-5	TRBJ2-3
CASSFTSGGAEELFF	TGTGCCAGCAGCTTTACTAGCGGGGGGGCCGAGGAGCTGTTTTTT	TRBD2	-	TRBV13	TRBJ2-2
CASSDAGGVGYGYTF	TGTGCCAGCAGTGACGCGGGGGGCGTTGGTTATGGCTACACCTTC	-	few	TRBV6-1	TRBJ1-2
CASSPQGVGGDTQYF	TGTGCCAGCAGCCCACAGGGGGTAGGGGGAGATACGCAGTATTTT	TRBD1	once	TRBV7-3	TRBJ2-3
CASSDSGSQETQYF	TGTGCCAGCAGTGACTCCGGGAGCCAAGAGACCCAGTACTTC	-	-	TRBV2	TRBJ2-5